What follows are 21 T cell receptor beta chains derived from one specimen sequenced in a study of blood T cells in healthy people across ages. A second about 7 to 11 cycle PCR used barcoded and J-beta primers. A single record per CDR3 protein comes from TCRdb applying MiXCR to the 5' RACE reads. The sample includes some 1.7 million distinct CDR3 sequences, 28% of them seen just once. Sequenced material: blood. Every receptor here comes from a woman in her twenties or thirties in good health.

In regard to this clonotype: At one end, the junction sequence differs from germline, possibly due to a read error. The rearrangement joins TRBV9 to TRBJ2-3; D perhaps matches TRBD2 (6 bases). Germline V gene data show CDR1 as SGDLS and CDR2 as YYNGEE. The CDR3 is 15 amino acids. The CDR3 DNA reads TGTACCAGCAGCGTCGGGACTCTAGGAGGAGATACGCAGAATTTT. Residues: CTSSVGTLGGDTQNF. Using reference TRBV9 and TRBJ2-3 for the parts outside the CDR3, the full variable domain is DSGVTQTPKHLITATGQRVTLRCSPRSGDLSVYWYQQSLDQGLQFLIQYYNGEERAKGNILERFSAQQFPDLHSELNLSSLELGDSALYFCTSSVGTLGGDTQNFGPGTRLTVL.

Many counts were recorded for this clonotype. The chain links TRBV10-3 to TRBJ2-7; possibly TRBD1 for D (6 bases). The germline gives CDR1 ENHRY, CDR2 SYGVKD. V lost 7 bases and J 2 bases, leaving 12 bases between the germline ends. The CDR3 is 13 residues long. CDR3 loop: CAITPRQAYEQYF. CDR3 bases: TGTGCCATCACTCCCCGACAGGCCTACGAGCAGTACTTC.

Notes on this clonotype: A much larger clonotype is one base distant, so this may be a read error. The J gene is TRBJ2-5, the V gene TRBV7-2; TRBD1 is a possible D gene (5 bases). CDR1 SGHTA and CDR2 FQGNSA come from the germline V gene. The CDR3 is 14 amino acids. Here the CDR3 reads CGSSLEDRWETQYF. The CDR3 coding sequence is TGTGGCAGCAGCTTAGAAGACAGATGGGAGACCCAGTACTTC.

The sample holds a few counts of this clonotype. The rearrangement links TRBV9 to TRBJ1-5; TRBD1 is a possible D gene (5 bases). The V gene's germline CDR1 is SGDLS and CDR2 YYNGEE. V lost 4 bases and J lost 4, with 15 bases in between. The length of the CDR3 is 15 residues. The CDR3 sequence is CASSPRPGVNQPQHF. The CDR3 nucleotides read TGTGCCAGCAGCCCTCGGCCGGGGGTGAATCAGCCCCAGCATTTT.

The CDR3 DNA reads TGTGCCAGCAGCACGACAGGGAGCTCCTACAATGAGCAGTTCTTC. Its translation: CASSTTGSSYNEQFF. The genes are TRBV7-2 and TRBJ2-1; 7 bases are shared with TRBD1. Germline values: CDR1 SGHTA, CDR2 FQGNSA. The CDR3 totals 15 residues. With 5 bases clipped from V and 0 bases from J, the junction kept 4 bases outside the gene matches.

There are a few counts of this clonotype. Relative to the germline gene, one junction end is altered; a read error may explain this. This chain joins TRBV15 and TRBJ2-6; TRBD1 is a possible D gene (5 bases). Germline CDR1 LNHNV, CDR2 YYDKDF (reference sequence). This CDR3 region has 16 residues. CDR3 DNA: TGTGCCACCAGCCCTAATAGGGGATCTGGGGCCGACGTCCTGACTTTC. This gives the protein CATSPNRGSGADVLTF.

The genes are TRBV27 and TRBJ1-5; tentatively, D is TRBD1 (6 bases). Looked up from germline, CDR1 is MNHEY and CDR2 is SMNVEV (reference sequence). The CDR3 has 13 amino acids. The ends were cut back, 4 bases at V and 8 bases at J, with 12 bases in the middle. In DNA, the CDR3 is TGTGCCAGCAGTTCCCAGGGGAATGAGCCCCAGCATTTT. It yields the protein CASSSQGNEPQHF.

This sequence joins TRBV29-1 and TRBJ1-2; TRBD1 might be the D (6 bases). Germline-derived CDR1 and CDR2 are SQVTM and ANQGSEA. This CDR3 is 12 amino acids long. Trimming stripped 3 bases from V and 4 bases from J, with 9 bases between. This chain's CDR3 is CSVDGGGYGYTF. In DNA form, the CDR3 reads TGCAGCGTTGATGGGGGCGGCTATGGCTACACCTTC.

In DNA form, the CDR3 reads TGTGCCTGGAGTTCGACCCGCTACGAGCAGTACTTC. It specifies CAWSSTRYEQYF. This chain links TRBV30 with TRBJ2-7; D is uncertain. Deletions cut 2 bases from V and 3 bases from J, with 8 bases between. The CDR3 has 12 residues. Germline V gene sequence: CDR1 GTSNPN, CDR2 SVGIG (reference sequence).

Only one count was recorded for this clonotype. V usage is TRBV5-1 and J usage is TRBJ2-1; 15 nucleotides match TRBD2. Germline V gene sequence: CDR1 SGHRS, CDR2 YFSETQ. This CDR3 is 17 amino acids long. V dropped 1 base and J dropped 7; count of bases not matched to a gene: 6. The CDR3 protein is CASSLYGLAGGYNEQFF. As DNA, the CDR3 is TGCGCCAGCAGCTTGTACGGACTAGCGGGAGGGTATAATGAGCAGTTCTTC. The full variable domain, completed using reference TRBV5-1 and TRBJ2-1, is KAGVTQTPRYLIKTRGQQVTLSCSPISGHRSVSWYQQTPGQGLQFLFEYFSETQRNKGNFPGRFSGRQFSNSRSEMNVSTLELGDSALYLCASSLYGLAGGYNEQFFGPGTRLTVL.

The sample holds a few counts of this clonotype. In DNA form, the CDR3 reads TGCAGTGCTAGGGGGGACTGGGGGGAGACCCAGTACTTC. As protein: CSARGDWGETQYF. The rearrangement joins TRBV20-1 to TRBJ2-5; a possible D gene is TRBD2 (6 bases). Between the trimmed V and J ends, which lost 3 bases and 5 bases, there was a span of 13 bases. The CDR3 has 13 amino acids. Germline V lookup: CDR1 DFQATT, CDR2 SNEGSKA (reference sequence).

The chain employs TRBV5-1 and TRBJ2-1; 15 bases match TRBD2. J lost 5 bases, V lost 6 bases, and 21 bases had no gene match. From germline, CDR1 is SGHRS and CDR2 YFSETQ. The CDR3 runs 21 residues. The CDR3 spells CASNRIGTSGGRPLRDNEQFF. As DNA, the CDR3 is TGCGCCAGCAACAGGATTGGGACTAGCGGGGGGCGGCCGCTACGGGACAATGAGCAGTTCTTC.

The J gene is TRBJ1-1, the V gene TRBV28; perhaps TRBD1 as D (5 bases). V lost 8 bases and J 4 bases, leaving 20 bases between the germline ends. Germline-derived CDR1 and CDR2 are MDHEN and SYDVKM. CDR3 length: 15 amino acids. CDR3 sequence reads: CASYNEGRVGTEAFF. CDR3 coding DNA: TGTGCCAGCTACAATGAGGGGCGGGTAGGCACTGAAGCTTTCTTT.

The V gene is TRBV6-1, the J gene TRBJ1-5; D remains unclear. V shed 0 bases and J shed 2 bases, with 8 bases lying between them. The CDR3 is 15 residues long. CDR1 is MNHNS and CDR2 is SASEGT in the germline V gene. CDR3 DNA: TGTGCCAGCAGTGAAGCCGTGGAGGGCAATCAGCCCCAGCATTTT. It is translated as CASSEAVEGNQPQHF.

J is TRBJ2-5 and V is TRBV10-3, with 8 bases lining up with TRBD1. CDR3 size: 15 residues. In germline, CDR1 is ENHRY, CDR2 SYGVKD. V trimming: 0 bases; J trimming: 7 bases; junction bases outside the gene matches: 7. CDR3 protein: CAISESTGAWVTQYF. As DNA, the CDR3 is TGTGCCATCAGTGAGTCGACAGGGGCTTGGGTGACCCAGTACTTC.

This clonotype was counted ten times or more. The CDR3 spells CASSLGQFPGSTDTQYF. As DNA, the CDR3 is TGCGCCAGCAGCTTGGGACAGTTCCCGGGGTCCACAGATACGCAGTATTTT. This chain connects TRBV5-1 to TRBJ2-3, with D perhaps TRBD1 or TRBD2 (5 bases each). The V gene lost 0 bases and the J gene lost 2 bases, with 16 bases spanning the gap. CDR3 length equals 17 residues. Germline CDR1 is SGHRS and CDR2 is YFSETQ. Together with reference TRBV5-1 and TRBJ2-3, the CDR3 gives the full variable domain: KAGVTQTPRYLIKTRGQQVTLSCSPISGHRSVSWYQQTPGQGLQFLFEYFSETQRNKGNFPGRFSGRQFSNSRSEMNVSTLELGDSALYLCASSLGQFPGSTDTQYFGPGTRLTVL.

The chain combines TRBV7-9 with TRBJ1-2; maybe TRBD1 (6 bases). The ends were cut back, 5 bases at V and 2 bases at J, with 24 bases in the middle. The CDR3 extends over 18 amino acids. CDR1 and CDR2 from the germline V gene are SEHNR and FQNEAQ (reference sequence). The CDR3 DNA follows: TGTGCCAGCAGCCCACGGACAGCACACTCTGCCCAAAACTATGGCTACACCTTC. Its protein product is CASSPRTAHSAQNYGYTF.

This clonotype was recorded a few times. At one of its ends the junction is not consistent with the germline gene, which may arise from a read error. The chain is built from TRBV20-1 and TRBJ2-5; TRBD2 agrees at 8 bases. The germline gives CDR1 DFQATT, CDR2 SNEGSKA (reference sequence). The CDR3 contains 15 residues. The CDR3 loop is CSAKPGGGAWKTRYF. CDR3 nucleotide sequence: TGCAGTGCTAAACCGGGGGGGGGAGCTTGGAAGACCCGGTACTTC.

The J gene is TRBJ1-6, the V gene TRBV5-5; D might be TRBD1 (6 bases). V was shortened by 1 base and J by 10 bases, with 12 bases between the two germline ends. Germline values: CDR1 SGHKS, CDR2 YYEKEE (reference sequence). The CDR3 is made up of 14 amino acids. CDR3: CASSLPDRRSPLHF. CDR3 DNA sequence: TGTGCCAGCAGCTTGCCGGACAGACGGTCACCCCTCCACTTT.

This clonotype was counted a few times. The gene calls are TRBV10-3 and TRBJ2-5; D is possibly TRBD1 (6 bases). Trimming pared 8 bases from V and 3 bases from J, leaving 10 bases between. The CDR3 has 12 amino acids. The germline gives CDR1 ENHRY, CDR2 SYGVKD. In nucleotides, the CDR3 is TGTGCCATCGGGACACGTAAAGAGACCCAGTACTTC. Translated, it gives CAIGTRKETQYF.

This clonotype occurred a few times. The V gene is TRBV30, the J gene TRBJ2-7, with 9 bases lining up with TRBD1. There are 14 residues in the CDR3. Looked up from germline, CDR1 is GTSNPN and CDR2 is SVGIG (reference sequence). Trimming cost V 4 bases and J 1 base; bases outside gene matches: 5. CDR3 sequence: CAWNPGTGSYEQYF. CDR3 nucleotide sequence: TGTGCCTGGAACCCCGGGACAGGGTCCTACGAGCAGTACTTC.